This T cell receptor (beta chain) was sequenced for a study of HIV-infected patients and healthy controls. TCRdb processed the 5' RACE reads anew with MiXCR; each CDR3 protein has one entry. Among 55,000 to 70,000 distinct CDR3 sequences, 15% to 20% were seen once, and the ten largest hold 1.4% to 1.5%. V lost 3 bases and J 2 bases, leaving 13 bases between the germline ends. Germline CDR1 is DFQATT and CDR2 is SNEGSKA (reference sequence). The CDR3 has 14 amino acids. The rearrangement joins TRBV20-1 to TRBJ2-5; a possible D gene is TRBD1 (6 bases). This receptor was taken from a human donor in good health. The specimen was CD4+ T cells from blood. Here the CDR3 reads CSARTVQGQETQYF. The CDR3 nucleotides read TGCAGTGCTAGGACGGTACAGGGACAAGAGACCCAGTACTTC.